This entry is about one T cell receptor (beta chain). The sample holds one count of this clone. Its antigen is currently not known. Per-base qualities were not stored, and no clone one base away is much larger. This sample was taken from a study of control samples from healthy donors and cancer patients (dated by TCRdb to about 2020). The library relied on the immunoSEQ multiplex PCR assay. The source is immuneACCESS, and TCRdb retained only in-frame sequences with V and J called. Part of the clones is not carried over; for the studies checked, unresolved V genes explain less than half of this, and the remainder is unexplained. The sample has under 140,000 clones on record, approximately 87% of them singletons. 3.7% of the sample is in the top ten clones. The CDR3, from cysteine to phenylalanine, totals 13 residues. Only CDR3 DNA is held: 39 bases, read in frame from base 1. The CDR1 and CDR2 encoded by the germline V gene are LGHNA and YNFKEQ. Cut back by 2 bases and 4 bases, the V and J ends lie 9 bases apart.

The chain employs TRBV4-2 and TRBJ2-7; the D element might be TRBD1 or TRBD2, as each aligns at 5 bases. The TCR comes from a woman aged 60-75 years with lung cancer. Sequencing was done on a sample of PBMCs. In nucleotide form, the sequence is TGTGCCAGCAGCCAACGGGACGGTTACGAGCAGTACTTC. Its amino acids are CASSQRDGYEQYF.